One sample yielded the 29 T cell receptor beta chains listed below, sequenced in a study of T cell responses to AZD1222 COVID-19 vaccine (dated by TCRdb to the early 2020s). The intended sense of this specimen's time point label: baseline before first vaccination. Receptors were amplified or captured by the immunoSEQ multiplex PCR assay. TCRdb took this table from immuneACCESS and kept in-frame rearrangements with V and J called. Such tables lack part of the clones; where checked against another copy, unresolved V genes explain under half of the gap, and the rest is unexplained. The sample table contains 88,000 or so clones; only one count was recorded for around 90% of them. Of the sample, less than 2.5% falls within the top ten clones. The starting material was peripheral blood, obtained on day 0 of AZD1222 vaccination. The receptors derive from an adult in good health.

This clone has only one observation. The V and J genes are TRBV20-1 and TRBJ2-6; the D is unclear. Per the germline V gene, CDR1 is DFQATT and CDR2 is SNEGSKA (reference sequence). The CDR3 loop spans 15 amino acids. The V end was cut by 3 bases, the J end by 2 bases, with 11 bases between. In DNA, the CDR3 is TGCAGTGCTAGTCGGCTCGGAACTGGGGCCAACGTCCTGACTTTC. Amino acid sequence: CSASRLGTGANVLTF.

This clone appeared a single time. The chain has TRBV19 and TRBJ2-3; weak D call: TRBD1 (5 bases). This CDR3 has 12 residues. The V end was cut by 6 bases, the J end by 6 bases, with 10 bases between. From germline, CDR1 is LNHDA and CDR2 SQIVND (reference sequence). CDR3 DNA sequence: TGTGCCAGTAGGCAGGGTTTTGATACGCAGTATTTT. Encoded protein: CASRQGFDTQYF.

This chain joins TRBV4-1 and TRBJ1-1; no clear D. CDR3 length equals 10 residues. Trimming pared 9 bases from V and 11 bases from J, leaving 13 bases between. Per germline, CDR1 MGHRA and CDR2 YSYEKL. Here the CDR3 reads CARLSSGAFF. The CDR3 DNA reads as TGCGCCAGACTATCCTCCGGCGCTTTCTTT.

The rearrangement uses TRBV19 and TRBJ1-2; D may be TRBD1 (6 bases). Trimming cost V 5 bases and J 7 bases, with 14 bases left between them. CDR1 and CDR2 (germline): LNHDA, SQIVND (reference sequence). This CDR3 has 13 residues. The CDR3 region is CASSLQGTFGYTF. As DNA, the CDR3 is TGTGCCAGTAGTTTACAGGGAACGTTTGGCTACACCTTC.

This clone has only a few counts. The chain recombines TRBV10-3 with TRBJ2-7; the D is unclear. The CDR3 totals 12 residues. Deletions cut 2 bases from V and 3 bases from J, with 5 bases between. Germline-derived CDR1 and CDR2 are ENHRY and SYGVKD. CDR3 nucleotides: TGTGCCATCAGTGAGCCGAACTACGAGCAGTACTTC. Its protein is CAISEPNYEQYF.

The CDR3 reads CASSIVYGSSYEQYF. The CDR3 DNA is TGTGCCAGTAGTATAGTGTACGGAAGCTCCTACGAGCAGTACTTC. The genes are TRBV19 and TRBJ2-7, with D unclear. Germline lookup yields CDR1 LNHDA and CDR2 SQIVND (reference sequence). CDR3 length: 15 residues. V gave up 1 base and J gave up 0 bases, with 10 bases separating them.

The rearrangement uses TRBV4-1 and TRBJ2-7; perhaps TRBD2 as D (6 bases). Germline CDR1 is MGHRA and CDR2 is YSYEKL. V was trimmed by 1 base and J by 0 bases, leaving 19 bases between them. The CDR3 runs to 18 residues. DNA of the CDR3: TGCGCCAGCAGCCAAGCAAGGGATCGGGAGCCGCTCTCCTACGAGCAGTACTTC. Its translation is CASSQARDREPLSYEQYF.

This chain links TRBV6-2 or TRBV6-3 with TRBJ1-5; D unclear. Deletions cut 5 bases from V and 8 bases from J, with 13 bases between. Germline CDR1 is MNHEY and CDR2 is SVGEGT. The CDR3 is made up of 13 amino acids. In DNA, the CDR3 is TGTGCCAGCAGTGACGACGAAATCAAGCCCCAGCATTTT. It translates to CASSDDEIKPQHF.

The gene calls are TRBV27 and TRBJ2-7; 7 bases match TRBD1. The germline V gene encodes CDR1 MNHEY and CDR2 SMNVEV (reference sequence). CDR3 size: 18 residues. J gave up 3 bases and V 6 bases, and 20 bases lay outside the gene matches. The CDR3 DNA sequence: TGTGCCAGCAGCCTGGCCGGGGTAGGGGGCGTTTACCTCTACGAGCAGTACTTC. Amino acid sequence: CASSLAGVGGVYLYEQYF.

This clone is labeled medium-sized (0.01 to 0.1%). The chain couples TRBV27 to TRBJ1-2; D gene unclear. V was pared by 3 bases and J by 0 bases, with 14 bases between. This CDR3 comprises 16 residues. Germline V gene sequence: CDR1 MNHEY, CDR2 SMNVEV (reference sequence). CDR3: CASSLQKTAANYGYTF. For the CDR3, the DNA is TGTGCCAGCAGTTTGCAAAAGACGGCCGCTAACTATGGCTACACCTTC.

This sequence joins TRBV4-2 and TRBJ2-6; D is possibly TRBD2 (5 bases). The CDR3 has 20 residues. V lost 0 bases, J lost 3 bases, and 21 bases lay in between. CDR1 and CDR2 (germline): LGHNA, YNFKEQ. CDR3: CASSQDKRAGPLGGANVLTF. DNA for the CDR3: TGTGCCAGCAGCCAAGACAAGAGGGCAGGTCCTTTGGGTGGGGCCAACGTCCTGACTTTC.

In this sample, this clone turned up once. The CDR3 coding sequence is TGTGCCAGCCCTGAAGGGCTAGCGGAGATAAGCACAGATACGCAGTATTTT. It specifies CASPEGLAEISTDTQYF. The chain recombines TRBV5-5 with TRBJ2-3; 7 bases align to TRBD2. The CDR3 sequence is 17 residues long. With 7 bases clipped from V and 0 bases from J, the junction kept 14 bases outside the gene matches. Per the germline V gene, CDR1 is SGHKS and CDR2 is YYEKEE (reference sequence).

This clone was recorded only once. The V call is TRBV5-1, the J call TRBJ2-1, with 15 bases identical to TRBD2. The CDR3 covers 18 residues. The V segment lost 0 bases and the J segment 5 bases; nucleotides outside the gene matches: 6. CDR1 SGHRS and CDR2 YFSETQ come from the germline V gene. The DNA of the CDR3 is TGCGCCAGCAGCTTGGTTCGGACTAGCGGGGGGGCCGACAATGAGCAGTTCTTC. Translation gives CASSLVRTSGGADNEQFF.

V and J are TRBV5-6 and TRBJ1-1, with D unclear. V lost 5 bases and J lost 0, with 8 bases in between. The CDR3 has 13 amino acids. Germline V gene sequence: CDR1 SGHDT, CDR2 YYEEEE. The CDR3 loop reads CASRSDMNTEAFF. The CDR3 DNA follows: TGTGCCAGCAGATCTGATATGAACACTGAAGCTTTCTTT.

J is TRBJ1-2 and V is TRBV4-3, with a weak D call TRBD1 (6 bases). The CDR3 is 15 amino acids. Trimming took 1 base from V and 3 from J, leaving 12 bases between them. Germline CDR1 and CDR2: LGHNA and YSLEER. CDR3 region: CASSQGNRVDYGYTF. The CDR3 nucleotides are TGCGCCAGCAGCCAAGGAAACAGGGTGGACTATGGCTACACCTTC.

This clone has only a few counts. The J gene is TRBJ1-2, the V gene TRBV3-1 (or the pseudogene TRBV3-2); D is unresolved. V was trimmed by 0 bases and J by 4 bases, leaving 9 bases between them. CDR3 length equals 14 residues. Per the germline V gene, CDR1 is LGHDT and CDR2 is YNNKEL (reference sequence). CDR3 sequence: CASSQDLTSYGYTF. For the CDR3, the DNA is TGTGCCAGCAGCCAAGATCTGACAAGCTATGGCTACACCTTC.

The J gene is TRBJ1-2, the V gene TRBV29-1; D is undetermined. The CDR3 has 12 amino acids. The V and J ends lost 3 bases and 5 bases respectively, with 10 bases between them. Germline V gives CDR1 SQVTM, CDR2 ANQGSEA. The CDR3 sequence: CSVDRLGYGYTF. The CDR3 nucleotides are TGCAGCGTTGATAGGCTGGGGTATGGCTACACCTTC.

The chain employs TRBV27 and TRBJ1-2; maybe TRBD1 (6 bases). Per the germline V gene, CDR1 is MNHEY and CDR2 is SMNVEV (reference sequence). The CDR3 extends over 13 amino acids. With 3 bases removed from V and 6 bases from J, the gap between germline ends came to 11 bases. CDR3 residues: CASSFRGLDGYTF. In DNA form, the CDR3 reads TGTGCCAGCAGTTTCAGGGGTTTGGATGGCTACACCTTC.

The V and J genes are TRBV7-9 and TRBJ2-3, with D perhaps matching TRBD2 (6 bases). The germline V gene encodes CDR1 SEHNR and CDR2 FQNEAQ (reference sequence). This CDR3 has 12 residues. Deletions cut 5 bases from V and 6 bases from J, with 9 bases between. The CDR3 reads CASSGTSDTQYF. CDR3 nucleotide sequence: TGTGCCAGCAGCGGGACTTCGGATACGCAGTATTTT.

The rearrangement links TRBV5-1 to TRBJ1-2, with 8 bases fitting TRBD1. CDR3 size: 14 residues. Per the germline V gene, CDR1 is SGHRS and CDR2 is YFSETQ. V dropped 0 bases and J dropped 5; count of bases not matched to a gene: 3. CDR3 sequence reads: CASSLGTGRYGYTF. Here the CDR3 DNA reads TGCGCCAGCAGCTTGGGGACAGGGAGATATGGCTACACCTTC.

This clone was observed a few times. DNA for the CDR3: TGTGCCAGCAGCGGGGGCAGTTTAATTCCCAGAGAGACCCAGTACTTC. It yields the protein CASSGGSLIPRETQYF. The J gene is TRBJ2-5, the V gene TRBV5-4; TRBD1 is a possible D gene (6 bases). Trimming shortened V by 4 bases and J by 4 bases, and 20 bases separated the two germline ends. Germline CDR1 reads SGHNT; CDR2 reads YYREEE (reference sequence). CDR3 length equals 16 residues.

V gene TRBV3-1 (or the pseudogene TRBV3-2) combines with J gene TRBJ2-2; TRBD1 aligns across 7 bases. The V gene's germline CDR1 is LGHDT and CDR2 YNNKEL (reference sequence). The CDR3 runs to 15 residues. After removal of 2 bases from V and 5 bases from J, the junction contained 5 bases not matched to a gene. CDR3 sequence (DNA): TGTGCCAGCAGCCAAACAAGACAGGGAACCGGGGAGCTGTTTTTT. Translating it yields CASSQTRQGTGELFF.

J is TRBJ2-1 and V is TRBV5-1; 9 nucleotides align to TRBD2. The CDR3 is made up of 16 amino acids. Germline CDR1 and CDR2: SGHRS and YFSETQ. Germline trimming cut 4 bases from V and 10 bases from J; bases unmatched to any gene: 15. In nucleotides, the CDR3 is TGCGCCAGCAGCCCGACGACTAGCGGAAATTACCTCGAGCAGTTCTTC. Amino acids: CASSPTTSGNYLEQFF.

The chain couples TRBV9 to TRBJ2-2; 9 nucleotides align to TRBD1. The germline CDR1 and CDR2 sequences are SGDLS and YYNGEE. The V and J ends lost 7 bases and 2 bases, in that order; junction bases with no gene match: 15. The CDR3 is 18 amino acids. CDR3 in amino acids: CASRGGQGKWVNTGELFF. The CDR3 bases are TGTGCCAGCCGCGGCGGACAGGGGAAGTGGGTAAACACCGGGGAGCTGTTTTTT.

CDR3 nucleotides: TGTGCCAGCAGGCGACCGGGACAGGGAAGTGAGCAGTTCTTC. Amino acid sequence: CASRRPGQGSEQFF. This chain joins TRBV7-3 and TRBJ2-1, with TRBD1 matching over 9 bases. The V segment lost 6 bases and the J segment 9 bases; nucleotides outside the gene matches: 9. The CDR3 runs to 14 residues. Germline V gives CDR1 SGHTA, CDR2 FQGTGA.

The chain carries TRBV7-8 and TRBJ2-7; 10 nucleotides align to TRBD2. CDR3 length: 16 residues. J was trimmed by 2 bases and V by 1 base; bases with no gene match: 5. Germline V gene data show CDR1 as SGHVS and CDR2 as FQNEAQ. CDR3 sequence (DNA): TGTGCCAGCAGCTTAGGGTCTAGCGGGAGTGCCTACGAGCAGTACTTC. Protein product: CASSLGSSGSAYEQYF. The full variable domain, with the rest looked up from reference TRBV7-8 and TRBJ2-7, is GAGVSQSPRYKVAKRGQDVALRCDPISGHVSLFWYQQALGQGPEFLTYFQNEAQLDKSGLPSDRFFAERPEGSVSTLKIQRTQQEDSAVYLCASSLGSSGSAYEQYFGPGTRLTVT.

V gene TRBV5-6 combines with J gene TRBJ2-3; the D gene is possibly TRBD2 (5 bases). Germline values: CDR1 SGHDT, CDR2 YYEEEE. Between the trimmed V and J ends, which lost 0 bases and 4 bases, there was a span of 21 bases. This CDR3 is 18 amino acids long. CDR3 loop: CASSLASYGTSASDTQYF. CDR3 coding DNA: TGTGCCAGCAGCTTGGCTTCGTACGGCACTAGTGCCTCAGATACGCAGTATTTT.

The CDR3: CASSLQSGSSYEQYF. As DNA, the CDR3 is TGTGCCAGCAGCCTCCAGAGCGGGAGCTCCTACGAGCAGTACTTC. V and J are TRBV5-8 and TRBJ2-7; TRBD2 agrees at 8 bases. Germline V gives CDR1 SGHTS, CDR2 YDEGEE. Losses at the gene ends were 4 bases for V and 0 bases for J; bases not matched to a gene: 6. This CDR3 contains 15 residues.

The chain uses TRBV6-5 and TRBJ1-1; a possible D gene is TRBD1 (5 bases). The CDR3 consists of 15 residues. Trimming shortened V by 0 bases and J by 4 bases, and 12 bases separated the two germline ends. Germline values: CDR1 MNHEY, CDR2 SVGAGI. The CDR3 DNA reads TGTGCCAGCAGTTACTCGTTGGAAGGGGTCACTGAAGCTTTCTTT. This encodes CASSYSLEGVTEAFF.